Detailed here is one T cell receptor beta chain. Antigen specificity is unknown. The record originates from a study of blood T cells in healthy people across ages. The study, taken as a whole, reports: Per-million-T-cell TCR beta diversity fell roughly linearly with age.

Then a second PCR, running roughly 7 to 11 cycles, was carried out with a sample-barcoded 5' primer and a J-beta primer mix. MiXCR, applied by TCRdb to the 5' RACE reads, yields one record per CDR3 protein. Of roughly 800,000 distinct CDR3 sequences detected, roughly 25% appear once; the ten largest clones hold 3% to 4%. The CDR3 has 15 amino acids. Germline V gene sequence: CDR1 MNHEY, CDR2 SMNVEV (reference sequence). Trimming left V 5 bases short and J 2 bases short, with 16 bases between. The same data also contributed to another study, on T cells of mothers and their children. That report notes: Samples were obtained from a few healthy Caucasian mothers and their six children. Per child, 3 million or so TCR beta CDR3 reads were obtained, against over 8 million per mother. Across the analysis, no persistent microchimeric T cell clones were detected.

Sequencing input: blood. This receptor was taken from a boy aged 10-17 years in good health. The chain employs TRBV27 and TRBJ2-7, with D maybe TRBD1 (6 bases). This CDR3 reads CASSHAGTPTYEQYF. CDR3 nucleotide sequence: TGTGCCAGCAGTCATGCCGGGACACCTACCTACGAGCAGTACTTC.